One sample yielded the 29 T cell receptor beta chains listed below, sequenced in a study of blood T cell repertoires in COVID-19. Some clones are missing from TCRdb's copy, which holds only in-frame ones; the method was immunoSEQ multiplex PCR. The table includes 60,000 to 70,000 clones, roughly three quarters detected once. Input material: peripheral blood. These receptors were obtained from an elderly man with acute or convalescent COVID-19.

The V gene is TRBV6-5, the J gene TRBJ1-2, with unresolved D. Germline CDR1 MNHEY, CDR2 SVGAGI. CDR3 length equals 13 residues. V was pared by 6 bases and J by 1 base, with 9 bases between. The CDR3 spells CASRLGLNYGYTF. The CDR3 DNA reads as TGTGCCAGCAGGCTAGGCCTTAACTATGGCTACACCTTC.

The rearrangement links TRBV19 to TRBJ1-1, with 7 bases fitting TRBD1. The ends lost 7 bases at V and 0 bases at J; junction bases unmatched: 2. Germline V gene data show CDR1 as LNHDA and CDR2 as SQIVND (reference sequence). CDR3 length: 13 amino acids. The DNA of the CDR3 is TGTGCCAGTAATGGACAGGTGAACACTGAAGCTTTCTTT. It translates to CASNGQVNTEAFF.

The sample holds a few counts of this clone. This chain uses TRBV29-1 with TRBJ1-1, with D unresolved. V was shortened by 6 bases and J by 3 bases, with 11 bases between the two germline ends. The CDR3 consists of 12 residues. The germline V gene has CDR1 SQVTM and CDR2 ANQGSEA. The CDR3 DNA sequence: TGCAGCGTGAGGGTGGGCGACACTGAAGCTTTCTTT. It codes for CSVRVGDTEAFF.

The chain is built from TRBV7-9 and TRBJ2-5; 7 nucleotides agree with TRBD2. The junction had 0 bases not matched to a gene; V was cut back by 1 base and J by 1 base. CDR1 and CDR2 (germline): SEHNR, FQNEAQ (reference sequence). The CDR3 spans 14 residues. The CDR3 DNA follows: TGTGCCAGCAGCTTAGAGCGGGGCCAAGAGACCCAGTACTTC. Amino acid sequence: CASSLERGQETQYF.

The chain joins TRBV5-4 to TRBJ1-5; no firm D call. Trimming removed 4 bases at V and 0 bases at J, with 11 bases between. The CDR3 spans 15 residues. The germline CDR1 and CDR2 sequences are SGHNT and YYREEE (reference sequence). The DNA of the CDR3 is TGTGCCAGCAGCGAGACACCTTATAGCAATCAGCCCCAGCATTTT. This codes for CASSETPYSNQPQHF.

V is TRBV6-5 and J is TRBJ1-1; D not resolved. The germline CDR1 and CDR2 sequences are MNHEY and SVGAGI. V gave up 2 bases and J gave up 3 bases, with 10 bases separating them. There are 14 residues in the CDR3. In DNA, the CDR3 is TGTGCCAGCAGTTACCGGCAAACAGACACTGAAGCTTTCTTT. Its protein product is CASSYRQTDTEAFF.

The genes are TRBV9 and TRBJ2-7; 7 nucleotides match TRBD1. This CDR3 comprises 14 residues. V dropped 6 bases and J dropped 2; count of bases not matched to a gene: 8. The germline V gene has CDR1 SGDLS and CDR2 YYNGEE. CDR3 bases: TGTGCCAGCACCCAGGGGGAGACGGCCTACGAGCAGTACTTC. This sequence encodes CASTQGETAYEQYF.

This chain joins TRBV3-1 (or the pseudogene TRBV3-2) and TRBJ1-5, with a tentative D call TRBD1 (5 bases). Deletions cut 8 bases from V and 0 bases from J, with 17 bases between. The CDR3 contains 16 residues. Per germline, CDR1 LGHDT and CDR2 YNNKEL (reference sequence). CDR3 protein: CASFPQTAYSNQPQHF. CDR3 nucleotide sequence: TGTGCCAGCTTTCCTCAGACAGCTTATAGCAATCAGCCCCAGCATTTT.

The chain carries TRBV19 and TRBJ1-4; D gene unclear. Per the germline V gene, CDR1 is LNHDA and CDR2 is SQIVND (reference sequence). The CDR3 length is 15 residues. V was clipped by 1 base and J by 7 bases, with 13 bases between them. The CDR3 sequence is CASSIGAGIGEKLFF. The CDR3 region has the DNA TGTGCCAGTAGTATAGGTGCGGGGATAGGTGAAAAACTGTTTTTT.

CDR3 sequence: CASSATGTSPYNEQFF. The CDR3 DNA reads as TGTGCCAGCAGTGCTACCGGGACTAGCCCCTACAATGAGCAGTTCTTC. The chain links TRBV25-1 to TRBJ2-1; 9 nucleotides align to TRBD2. The CDR3 has 16 amino acids. From germline, CDR1 is MGHDK and CDR2 SYGVNS. V lost 4 bases and J lost 2; bases outside the gene matches: 6.

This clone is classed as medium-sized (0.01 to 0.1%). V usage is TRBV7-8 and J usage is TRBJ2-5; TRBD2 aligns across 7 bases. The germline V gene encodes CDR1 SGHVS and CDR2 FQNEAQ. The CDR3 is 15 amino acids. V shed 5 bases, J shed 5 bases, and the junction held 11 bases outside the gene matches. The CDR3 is CASSNRGGGGETQYF. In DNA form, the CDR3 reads TGTGCCAGCAGCAACCGGGGCGGGGGAGGTGAGACCCAGTACTTC.

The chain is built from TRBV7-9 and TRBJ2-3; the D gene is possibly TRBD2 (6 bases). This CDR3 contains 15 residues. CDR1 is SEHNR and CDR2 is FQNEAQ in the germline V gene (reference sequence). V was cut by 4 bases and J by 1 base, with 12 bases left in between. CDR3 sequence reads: CASSYQGEGTDTQYF. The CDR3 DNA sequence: TGTGCCAGCAGCTACCAAGGGGAGGGCACAGATACGCAGTATTTT. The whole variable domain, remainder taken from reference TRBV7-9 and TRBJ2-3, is DTGVSQNPRHKITKRGQNVTFRCDPISEHNRLYWYRQTLGQGPEFLTYFQNEAQLEKSRLLSDRFSAERPKGSFSTLEIQRTEQGDSAMYLCASSYQGEGTDTQYFGPGTRLTVL.

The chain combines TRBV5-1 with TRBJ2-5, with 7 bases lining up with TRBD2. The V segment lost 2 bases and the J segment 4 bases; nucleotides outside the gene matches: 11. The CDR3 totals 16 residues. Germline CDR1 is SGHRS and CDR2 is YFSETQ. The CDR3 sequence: CASSLSAGVGRETQYF. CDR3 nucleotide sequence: TGCGCCAGCAGCTTATCTGCGGGAGTAGGAAGAGAGACCCAGTACTTC.

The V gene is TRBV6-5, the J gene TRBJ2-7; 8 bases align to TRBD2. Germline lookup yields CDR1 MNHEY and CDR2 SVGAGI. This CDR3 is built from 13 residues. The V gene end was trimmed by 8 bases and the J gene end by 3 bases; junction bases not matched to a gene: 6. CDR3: CASGFLAGYEQYF. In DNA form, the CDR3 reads TGTGCCAGCGGGTTCCTAGCGGGCTACGAGCAGTACTTC.

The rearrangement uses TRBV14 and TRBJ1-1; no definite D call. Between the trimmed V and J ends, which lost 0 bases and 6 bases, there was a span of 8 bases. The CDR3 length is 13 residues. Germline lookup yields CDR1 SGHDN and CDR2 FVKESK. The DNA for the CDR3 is TGTGCCAGCAGCCAAGAGATGAGCTCTGAAGCTTTCTTT. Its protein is CASSQEMSSEAFF.

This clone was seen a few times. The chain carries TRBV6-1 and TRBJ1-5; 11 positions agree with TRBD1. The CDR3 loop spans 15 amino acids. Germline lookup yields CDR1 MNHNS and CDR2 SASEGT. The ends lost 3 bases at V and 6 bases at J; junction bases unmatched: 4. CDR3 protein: CASSDGTGGVQPQHF. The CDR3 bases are TGTGCCAGCAGTGATGGGACAGGGGGGGTTCAGCCCCAGCATTTT.

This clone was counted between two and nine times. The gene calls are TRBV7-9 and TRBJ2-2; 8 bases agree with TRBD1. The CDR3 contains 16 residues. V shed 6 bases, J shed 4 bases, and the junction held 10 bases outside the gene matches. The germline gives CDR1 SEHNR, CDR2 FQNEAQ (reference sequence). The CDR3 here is CASSLWAGGSTGELFF. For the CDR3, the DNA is TGTGCCAGCAGTTTATGGGCAGGGGGCTCCACCGGGGAGCTGTTTTTT.

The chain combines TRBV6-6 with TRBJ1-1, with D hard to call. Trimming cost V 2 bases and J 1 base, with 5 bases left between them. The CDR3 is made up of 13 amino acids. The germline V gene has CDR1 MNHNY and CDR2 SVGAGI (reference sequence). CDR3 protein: CASSYIENTEAFF. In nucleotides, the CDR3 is TGTGCCAGCAGTTACATAGAGAACACTGAAGCTTTCTTT.

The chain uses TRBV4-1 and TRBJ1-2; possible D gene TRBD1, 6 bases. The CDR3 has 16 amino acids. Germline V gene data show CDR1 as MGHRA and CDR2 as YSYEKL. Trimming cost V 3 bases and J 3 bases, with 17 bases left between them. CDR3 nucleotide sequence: TGCGCCAGCAGCCAGGGGCCAGTGGACAGCTACTATGGCTACACCTTC. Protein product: CASSQGPVDSYYGYTF.

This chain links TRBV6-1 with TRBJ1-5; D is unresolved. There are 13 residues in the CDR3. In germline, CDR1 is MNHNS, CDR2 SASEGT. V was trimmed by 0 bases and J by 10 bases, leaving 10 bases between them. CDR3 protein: CASSEASVRPQHF. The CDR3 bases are TGTGCCAGCAGTGAAGCATCGGTTAGACCCCAGCATTTT.

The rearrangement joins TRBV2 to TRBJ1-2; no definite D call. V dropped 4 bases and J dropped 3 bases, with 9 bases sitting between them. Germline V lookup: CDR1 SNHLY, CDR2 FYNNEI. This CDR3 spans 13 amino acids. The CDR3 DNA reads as TGTGCCAGCAGTGCGCAGGAATACTATGGCTACACCTTC. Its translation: CASSAQEYYGYTF.

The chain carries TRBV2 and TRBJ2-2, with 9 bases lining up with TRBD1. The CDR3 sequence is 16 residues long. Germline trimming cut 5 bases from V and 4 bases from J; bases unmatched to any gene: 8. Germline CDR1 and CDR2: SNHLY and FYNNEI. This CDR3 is CASSFTGGSSTGELFF. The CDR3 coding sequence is TGTGCCAGCAGTTTTACAGGGGGCAGTAGCACCGGGGAGCTGTTTTTT.

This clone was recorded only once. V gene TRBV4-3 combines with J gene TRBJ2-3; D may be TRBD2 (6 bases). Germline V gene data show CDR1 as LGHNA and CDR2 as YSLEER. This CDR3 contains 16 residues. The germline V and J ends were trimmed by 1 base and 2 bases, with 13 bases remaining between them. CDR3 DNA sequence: TGCGCCAGCAGCCAAGGTGCCGGGAGCTACACAGATACGCAGTATTTT. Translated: CASSQGAGSYTDTQYF.

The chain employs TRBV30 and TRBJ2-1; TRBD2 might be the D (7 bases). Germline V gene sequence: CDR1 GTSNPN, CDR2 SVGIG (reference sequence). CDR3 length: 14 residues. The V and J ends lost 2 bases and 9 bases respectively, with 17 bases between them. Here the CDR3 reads CAWSKGDYLGEQFF. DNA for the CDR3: TGTGCCTGGAGTAAGGGGGACTACCTCGGTGAGCAGTTCTTC.

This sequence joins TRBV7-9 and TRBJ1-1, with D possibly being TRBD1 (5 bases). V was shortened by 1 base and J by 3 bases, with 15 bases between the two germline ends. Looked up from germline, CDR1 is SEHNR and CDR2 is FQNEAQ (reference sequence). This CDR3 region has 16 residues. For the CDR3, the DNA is TGTGCCAGCAGCTTAGGTCAATTGAGGACACACACTGAAGCTTTCTTT. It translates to CASSLGQLRTHTEAFF.

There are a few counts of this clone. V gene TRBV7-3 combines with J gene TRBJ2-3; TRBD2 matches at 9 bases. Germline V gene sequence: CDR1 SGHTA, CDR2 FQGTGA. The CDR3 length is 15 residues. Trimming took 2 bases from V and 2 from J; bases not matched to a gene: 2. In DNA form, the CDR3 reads TGTGCCAGCAGCTTAGCTAGCGGGGTCACAGATACGCAGTATTTT. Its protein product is CASSLASGVTDTQYF.

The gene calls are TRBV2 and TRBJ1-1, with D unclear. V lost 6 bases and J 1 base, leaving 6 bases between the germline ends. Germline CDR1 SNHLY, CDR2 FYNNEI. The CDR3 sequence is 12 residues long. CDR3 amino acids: CASRRRNTEAFF. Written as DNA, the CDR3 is TGTGCCAGCAGGAGGCGGAACACTGAAGCTTTCTTT.

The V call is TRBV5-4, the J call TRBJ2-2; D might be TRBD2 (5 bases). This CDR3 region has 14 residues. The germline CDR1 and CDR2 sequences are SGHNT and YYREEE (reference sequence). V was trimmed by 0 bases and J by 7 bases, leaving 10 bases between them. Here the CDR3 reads CASSLASGSGELFF. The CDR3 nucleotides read TGTGCCAGCAGCTTGGCTAGTGGGAGCGGGGAGCTGTTTTTT.

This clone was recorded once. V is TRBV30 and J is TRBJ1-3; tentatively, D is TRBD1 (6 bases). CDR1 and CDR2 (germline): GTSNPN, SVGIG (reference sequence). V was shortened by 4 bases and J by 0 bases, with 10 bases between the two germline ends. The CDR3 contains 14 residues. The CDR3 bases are TGTGCCTGGATCCAGGGGAGCTCTGGAAACACCATATATTTT. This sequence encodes CAWIQGSSGNTIYF.